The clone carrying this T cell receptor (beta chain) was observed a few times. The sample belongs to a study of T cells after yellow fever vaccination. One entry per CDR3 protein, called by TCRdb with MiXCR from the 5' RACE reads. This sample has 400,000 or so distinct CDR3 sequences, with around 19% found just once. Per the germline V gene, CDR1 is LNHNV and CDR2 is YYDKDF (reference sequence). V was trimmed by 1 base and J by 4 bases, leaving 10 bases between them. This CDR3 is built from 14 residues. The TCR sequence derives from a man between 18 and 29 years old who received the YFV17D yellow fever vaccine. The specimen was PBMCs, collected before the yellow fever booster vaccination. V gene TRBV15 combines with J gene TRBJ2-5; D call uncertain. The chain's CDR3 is CATSRGLRPETQYF. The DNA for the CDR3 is TGTGCCACCAGCAGAGGACTGAGGCCAGAGACCCAGTACTTC. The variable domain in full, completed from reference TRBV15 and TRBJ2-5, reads DAMVIQNPRYQVTQFGKPVTLSCSQTLNHNVMYWYQQKSSQAPKLLFHYYDKDFNNEADTPDNFQSRRPNTSFCFLDIRSPGLGDTAMYLCATSRGLRPETQYFGPGTRLLVL.